The rows below give T cell receptor beta chains drawn from one sample of a study of CD8 T cells in ankylosing spondylitis. TCRdb recomputed calls from the 5' RACE reads with MiXCR, one row per CDR3 protein. The repertoire consists of more than 300,000 distinct CDR3 sequences, with around 8% occurring once and the leading ten covering less than 15%. The sequenced material came from blood, either unsorted or a sorted T cell fraction (not recorded which). These receptors were collected from a male donor with ankylosing spondylitis. CDR3s include the opening cysteine and the closing phenylalanine or tryptophan.

len: 17; v_gene: TRBV20-1; j_gene: TRBJ1-2; CDR3aa: CSARNQPGQAIHYGYTF
len: 15; v_gene: TRBV5-1; j_gene: TRBJ2-1; CDR3aa: CASSTLGLAGTEQFF
len: 12; v_gene: TRBV27; j_gene: TRBJ1-5; CDR3aa: CASRRGSQPQHF
len: 17; v_gene: TRBV27; j_gene: TRBJ2-5; CDR3aa: CASSLRRRGQPQETQYF
len: 13; v_gene: TRBV6-2/TRBV6-3; j_gene: TRBJ1-3; CDR3aa: CASSYSNEDTIYF
len: 16; v_gene: TRBV15; j_gene: TRBJ2-1; CDR3aa: CATSRRGSSDDNEQFF
len: 17; v_gene: TRBV19; j_gene: TRBJ2-1; CDR3aa: CASSFQLAGGFYNEQFF
len: 15; v_gene: TRBV7-2; j_gene: TRBJ2-1; CDR3aa: CASSVRGGREGEQFF
len: 14; v_gene: TRBV5-6; j_gene: TRBJ2-3; CDR3aa: CASSASGGGDTQYF
len: 13; v_gene: TRBV7-3; j_gene: TRBJ2-2; CDR3aa: CASSSTLPGELFF